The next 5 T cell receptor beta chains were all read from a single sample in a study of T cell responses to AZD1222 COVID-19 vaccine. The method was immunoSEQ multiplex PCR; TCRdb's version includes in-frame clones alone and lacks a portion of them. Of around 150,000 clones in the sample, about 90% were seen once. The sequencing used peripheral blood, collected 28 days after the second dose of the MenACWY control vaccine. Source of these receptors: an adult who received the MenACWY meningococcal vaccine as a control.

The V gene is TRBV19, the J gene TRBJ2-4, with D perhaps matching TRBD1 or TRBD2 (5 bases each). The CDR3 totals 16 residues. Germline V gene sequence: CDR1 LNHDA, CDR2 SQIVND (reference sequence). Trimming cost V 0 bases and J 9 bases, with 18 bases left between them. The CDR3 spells CASSIDPGRDLGIQYF. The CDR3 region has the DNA TGTGCCAGTAGTATAGATCCTGGAAGGGACCTGGGCATTCAGTACTTC. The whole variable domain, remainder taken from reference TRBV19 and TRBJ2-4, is DGGITQSPKYLFRKEGQNVTLSCEQNLNHDAMYWYRQDPGQGLRLIYYSQIVNDFQKGDIAEGYSVSREKKESFPLTVTSAQKNPTAFYLCASSIDPGRDLGIQYFGAGTRLSVL.

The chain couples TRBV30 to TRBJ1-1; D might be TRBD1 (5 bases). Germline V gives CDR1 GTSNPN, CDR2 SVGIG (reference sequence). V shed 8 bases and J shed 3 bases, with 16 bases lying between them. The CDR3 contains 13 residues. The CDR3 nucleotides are TGTGCCGGGGACCGCAAACGGGACACTGAAGCTTTCTTT. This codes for CAGDRKRDTEAFF. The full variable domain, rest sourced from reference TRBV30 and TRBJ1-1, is SQTIHQWPATLVQPVGSPLSLECTVEGTSNPNLYWYRQAAGRGLQLLFYSVGIGQISSEVPQNLSASRPQDRQFILSSKKLLLSDSGFYLCAGDRKRDTEAFFGQGTRLTVV.

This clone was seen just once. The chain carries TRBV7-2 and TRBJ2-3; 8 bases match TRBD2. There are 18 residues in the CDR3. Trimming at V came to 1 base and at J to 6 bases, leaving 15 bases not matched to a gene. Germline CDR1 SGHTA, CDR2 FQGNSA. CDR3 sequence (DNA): TGTGCCAGCAGCTTAGTTTTCGGCGGGGCGGGAGGATCGGATACGCAGTATTTT. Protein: CASSLVFGGAGGSDTQYF.

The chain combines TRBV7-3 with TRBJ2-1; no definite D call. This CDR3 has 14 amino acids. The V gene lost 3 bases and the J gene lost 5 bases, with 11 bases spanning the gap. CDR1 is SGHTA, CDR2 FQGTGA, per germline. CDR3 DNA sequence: TGTGCCAGCAGCTTGCCTGGGGTTCACAATGAGCAGTTCTTC. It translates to CASSLPGVHNEQFF.

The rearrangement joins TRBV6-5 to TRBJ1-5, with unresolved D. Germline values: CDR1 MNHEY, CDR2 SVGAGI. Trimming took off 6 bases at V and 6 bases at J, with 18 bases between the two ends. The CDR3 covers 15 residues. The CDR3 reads CASSPSAGTTQPQHF. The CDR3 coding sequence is TGTGCCAGCAGCCCAAGCGCTGGTACGACTCAGCCCCAGCATTTT.